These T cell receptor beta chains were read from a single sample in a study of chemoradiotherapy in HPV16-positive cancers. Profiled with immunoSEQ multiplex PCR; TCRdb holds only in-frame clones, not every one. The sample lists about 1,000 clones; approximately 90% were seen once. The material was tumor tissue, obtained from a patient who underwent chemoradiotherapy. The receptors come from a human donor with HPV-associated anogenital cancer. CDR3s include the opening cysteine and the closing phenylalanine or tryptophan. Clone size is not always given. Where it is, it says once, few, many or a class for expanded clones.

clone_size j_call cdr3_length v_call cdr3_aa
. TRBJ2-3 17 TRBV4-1 CASSQVAQGRGTDTQYF
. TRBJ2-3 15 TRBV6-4 CASSDSSGGTDTQYF
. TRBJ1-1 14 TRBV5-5 CASSLASTNTEAFF
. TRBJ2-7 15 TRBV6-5 CASSSTGTGSYEQYF
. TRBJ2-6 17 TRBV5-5 CASEKYLAQSRANVLTF
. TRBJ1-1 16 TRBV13 CASSWVGQVRVTEAFF
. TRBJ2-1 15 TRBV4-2 CASSPRIADYNEQFF
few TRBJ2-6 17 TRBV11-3 CASSRLYRQSRANVLTF
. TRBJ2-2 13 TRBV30 CAWSVGDTGELFF
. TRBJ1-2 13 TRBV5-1 CASSTGAGYGYTF
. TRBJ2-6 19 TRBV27 CASSLPLRGVATGANVLTF
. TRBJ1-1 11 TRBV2 CASSEFTEAFF
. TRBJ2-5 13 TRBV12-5 CASGPSGQETQYF
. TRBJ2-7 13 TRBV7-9 CASSLVPSYEQYF
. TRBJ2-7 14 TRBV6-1 CASSDQGGPYEQYF
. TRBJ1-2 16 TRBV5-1 CASSPGQGMLSGGYTF
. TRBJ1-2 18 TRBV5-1 CASSLGRRVVGADYGYTF
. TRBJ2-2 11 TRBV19 CASSPPGELFF
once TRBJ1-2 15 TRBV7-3 CASSLKGQGAGGYTF
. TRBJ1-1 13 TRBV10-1 CASRALRASEAFF
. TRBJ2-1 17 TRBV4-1 CASSRTGLAGGGGEQFF
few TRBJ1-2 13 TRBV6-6 CASSYIQGDGYTF
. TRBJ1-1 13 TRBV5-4 CASSRTGDTEAFF
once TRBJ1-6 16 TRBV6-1 CASSETRTANNSPLHF
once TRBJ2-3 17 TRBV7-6 CASSSSPHREWSDTQYF
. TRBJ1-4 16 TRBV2 CASSRRRGQGHEKLFF
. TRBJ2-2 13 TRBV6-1 CASSARGPGELFF
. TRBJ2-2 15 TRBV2 CASKPDRTATGELFF
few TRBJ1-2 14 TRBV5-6 CASSPPFSGYGYTF
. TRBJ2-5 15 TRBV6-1 CASSRLAGGPETQYF
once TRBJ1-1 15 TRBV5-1 CASSLVLQGSTEAFF
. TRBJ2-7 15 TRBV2 CASSTQFGSTREQYF
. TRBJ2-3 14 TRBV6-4 CASSEAGSTDTQYF
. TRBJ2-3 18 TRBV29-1 CSVLSGLAGGRGRDTQYF
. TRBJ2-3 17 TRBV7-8 CASSLAVAGGATDTQYF
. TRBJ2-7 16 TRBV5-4 CASSLPTPQGIYEQYF
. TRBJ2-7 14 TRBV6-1 CASTRGTSNYEQYF
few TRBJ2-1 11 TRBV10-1 CANDRVNEQFF
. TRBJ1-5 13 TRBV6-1 CASSEGPNQPQHF
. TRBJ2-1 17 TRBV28 CASSPPPWLATYNEQFF
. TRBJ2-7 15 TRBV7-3 CASSLGGGGPYEQYF
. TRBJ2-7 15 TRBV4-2 CASSQTAGPASEQYF
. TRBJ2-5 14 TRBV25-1 CASSERGHQETQYF
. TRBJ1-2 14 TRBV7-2 CASSPATPNYGYTF
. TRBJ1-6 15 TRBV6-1 CASSEGQGAASPLHF
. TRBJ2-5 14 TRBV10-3 CAISDWTTQETQYF
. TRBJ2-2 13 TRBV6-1 CASSARGPGELFF
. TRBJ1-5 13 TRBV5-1 CASRRDNNQPQHF
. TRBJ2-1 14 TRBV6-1 CASRLGGAYNEQFF
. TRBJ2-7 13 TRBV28 CASSPGDRGEQYF
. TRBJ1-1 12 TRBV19 CASKTFNTEAFF
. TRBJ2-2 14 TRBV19 CASRGTGVTGELFF
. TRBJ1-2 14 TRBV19 CASSIGQLAYGYTF